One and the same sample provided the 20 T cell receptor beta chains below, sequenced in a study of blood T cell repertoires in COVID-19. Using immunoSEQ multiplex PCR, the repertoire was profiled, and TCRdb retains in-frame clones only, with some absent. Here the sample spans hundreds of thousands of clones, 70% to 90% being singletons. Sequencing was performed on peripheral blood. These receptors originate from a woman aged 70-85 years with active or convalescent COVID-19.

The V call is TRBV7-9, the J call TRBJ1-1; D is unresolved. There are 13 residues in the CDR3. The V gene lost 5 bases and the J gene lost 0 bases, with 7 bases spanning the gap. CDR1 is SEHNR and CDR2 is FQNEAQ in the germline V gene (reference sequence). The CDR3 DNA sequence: TGTGCCAGCAGCGAACTTTTGAACACTGAAGCTTTCTTT. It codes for CASSELLNTEAFF.

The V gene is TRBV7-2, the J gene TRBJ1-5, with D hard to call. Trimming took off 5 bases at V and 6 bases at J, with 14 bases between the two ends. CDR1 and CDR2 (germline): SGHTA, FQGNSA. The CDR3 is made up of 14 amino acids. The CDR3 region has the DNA TGTGCCAGCAGCCTCGCCCCCACGGGTCAGCCCCAGCATTTT. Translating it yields CASSLAPTGQPQHF.

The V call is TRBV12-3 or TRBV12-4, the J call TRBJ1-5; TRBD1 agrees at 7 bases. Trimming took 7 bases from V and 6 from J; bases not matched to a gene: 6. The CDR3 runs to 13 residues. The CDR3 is CASIQGEAQPQHF. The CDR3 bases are TGTGCCAGCATCCAGGGGGAGGCTCAGCCCCAGCATTTT.

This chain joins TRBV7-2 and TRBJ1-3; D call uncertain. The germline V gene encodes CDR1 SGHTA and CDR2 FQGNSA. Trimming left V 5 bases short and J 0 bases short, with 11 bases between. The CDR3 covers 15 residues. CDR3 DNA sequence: TGTGCCAGCAGCGACTTAAGGAGCTCTGGAAACACCATATATTTT. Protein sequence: CASSDLRSSGNTIYF.

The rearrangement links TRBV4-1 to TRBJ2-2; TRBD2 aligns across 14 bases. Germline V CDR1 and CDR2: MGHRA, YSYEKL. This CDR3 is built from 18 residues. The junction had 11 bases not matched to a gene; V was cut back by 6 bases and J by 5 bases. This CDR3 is CASSPPRTSGRRTGELFF. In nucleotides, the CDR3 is TGCGCCAGCAGTCCACCTCGGACTAGCGGGAGGCGGACCGGGGAGCTGTTTTTT.

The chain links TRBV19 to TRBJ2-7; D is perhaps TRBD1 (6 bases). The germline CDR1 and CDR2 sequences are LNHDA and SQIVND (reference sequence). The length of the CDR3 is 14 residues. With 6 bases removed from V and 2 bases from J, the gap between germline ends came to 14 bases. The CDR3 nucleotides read TGTGCCAGTAGCCCTAGGACAGCGACCTACGAGCAGTACTTC. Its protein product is CASSPRTATYEQYF.

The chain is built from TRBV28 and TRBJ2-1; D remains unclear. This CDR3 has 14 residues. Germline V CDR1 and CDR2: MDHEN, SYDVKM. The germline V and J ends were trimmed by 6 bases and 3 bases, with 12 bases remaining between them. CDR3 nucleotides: TGTGCCAGCAGAAGTAGCTGGATCTACAATGAGCAGTTCTTC. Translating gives CASRSSWIYNEQFF.

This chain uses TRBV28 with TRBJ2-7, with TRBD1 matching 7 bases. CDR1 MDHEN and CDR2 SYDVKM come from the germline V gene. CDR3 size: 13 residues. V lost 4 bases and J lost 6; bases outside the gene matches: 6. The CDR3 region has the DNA TGTGCCAGCAGTTCGACAAACAGGGGCGAGCAGTACTTC. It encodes CASSSTNRGEQYF.

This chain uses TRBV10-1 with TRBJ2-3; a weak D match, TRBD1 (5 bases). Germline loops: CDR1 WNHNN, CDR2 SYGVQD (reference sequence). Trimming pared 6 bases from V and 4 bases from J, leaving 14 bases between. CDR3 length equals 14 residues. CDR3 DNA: TGCGCCAGCAGCCCCCCCAGGGCATCAGATACGCAGTATTTT. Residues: CASSPPRASDTQYF.

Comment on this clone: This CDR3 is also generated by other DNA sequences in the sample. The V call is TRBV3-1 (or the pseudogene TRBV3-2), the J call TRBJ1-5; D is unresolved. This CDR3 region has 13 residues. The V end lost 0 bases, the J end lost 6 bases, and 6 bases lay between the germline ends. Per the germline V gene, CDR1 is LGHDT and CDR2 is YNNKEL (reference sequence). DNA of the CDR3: TGTGCCAGCAGCCAAGAACGGGGTCAGCCCCAGCATTTT. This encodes CASSQERGQPQHF.

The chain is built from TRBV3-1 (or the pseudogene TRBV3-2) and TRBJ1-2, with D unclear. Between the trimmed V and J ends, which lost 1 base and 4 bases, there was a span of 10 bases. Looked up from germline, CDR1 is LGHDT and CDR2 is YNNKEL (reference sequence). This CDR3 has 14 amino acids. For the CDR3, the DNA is TGTGCCAGCAGCCAAGGGGCGAGGGTCTATGGCTACACCTTC. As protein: CASSQGARVYGYTF.

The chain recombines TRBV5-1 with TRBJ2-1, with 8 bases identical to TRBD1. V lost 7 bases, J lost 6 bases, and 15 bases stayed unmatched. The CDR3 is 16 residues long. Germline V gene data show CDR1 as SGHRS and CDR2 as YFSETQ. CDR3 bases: TGCGCCAGCGCCCTTTGGGGGACAGGTCTAAGCAATGAGCAGTTCTTC. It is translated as CASALWGTGLSNEQFF.

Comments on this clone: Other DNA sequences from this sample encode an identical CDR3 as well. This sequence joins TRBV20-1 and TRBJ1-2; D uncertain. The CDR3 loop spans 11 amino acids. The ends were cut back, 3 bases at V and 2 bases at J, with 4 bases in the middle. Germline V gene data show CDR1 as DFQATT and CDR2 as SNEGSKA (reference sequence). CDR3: CSARQNYGYTF. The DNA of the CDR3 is TGCAGTGCTAGGCAGAACTATGGCTACACCTTC.

The CDR3 DNA reads TGCGCCAGCAACCCCGGAGGAGAAGGGCTCGGTCAGCCCCAGCATTTT. The encoded protein is CASNPGGEGLGQPQHF. V and J are TRBV10-2 and TRBJ1-5, with D unclear. Trimming removed 7 bases at V and 6 bases at J, with 22 bases between. Germline V lookup: CDR1 WSHSY, CDR2 SAAADI. CDR3 length: 16 residues.

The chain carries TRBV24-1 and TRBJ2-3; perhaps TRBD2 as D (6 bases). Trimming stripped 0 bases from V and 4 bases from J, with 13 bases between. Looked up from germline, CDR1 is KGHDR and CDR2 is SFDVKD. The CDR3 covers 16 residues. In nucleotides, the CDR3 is TGTGCCACCAGTGATTTGACATTCGCGGGACCAGATACGCAGTATTTT. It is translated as CATSDLTFAGPDTQYF.

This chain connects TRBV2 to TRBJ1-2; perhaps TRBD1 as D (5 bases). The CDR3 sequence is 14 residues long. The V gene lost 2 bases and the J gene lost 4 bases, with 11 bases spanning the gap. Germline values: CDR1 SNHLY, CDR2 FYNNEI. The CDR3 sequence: CASSERGVSYGYTF. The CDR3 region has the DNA TGTGCCAGCAGTGAACGGGGGGTCAGCTATGGCTACACCTTC. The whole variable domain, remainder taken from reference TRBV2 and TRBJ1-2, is EPEVTQTPSHQVTQMGQEVILRCVPISNHLYFYWYRQILGQKVEFLVSFYNNEISEKSEIFDDQFSVERPDGSNFTLKIRSTKLEDSAMYFCASSERGVSYGYTFGSGTRLTVV.

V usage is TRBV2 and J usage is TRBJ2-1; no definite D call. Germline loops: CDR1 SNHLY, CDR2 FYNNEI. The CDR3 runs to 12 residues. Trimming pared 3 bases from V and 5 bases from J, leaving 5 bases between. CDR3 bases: TGTGCCAGCAGTGACCCGGACAATGAGCAGTTCTTC. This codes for CASSDPDNEQFF.

CDR3 sequence (DNA): TGTGCCAGCAGCTTGGATAGGACAGGGGAAGGGTACTTC. As protein: CASSLDRTGEGYF. The rearrangement links TRBV5-4 to TRBJ2-7; 9 nucleotides match TRBD1. With 0 bases clipped from V and 12 bases from J, the junction kept 7 bases outside the gene matches. The CDR3 is 13 amino acids. Germline V gene lookup returns CDR1 SGHNT and CDR2 YYREEE (reference sequence).

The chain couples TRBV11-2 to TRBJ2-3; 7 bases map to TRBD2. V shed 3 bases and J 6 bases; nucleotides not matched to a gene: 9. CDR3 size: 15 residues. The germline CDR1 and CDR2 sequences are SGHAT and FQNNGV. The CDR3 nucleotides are TGTGCCAGCAGCTTTGGCGGGAGAGCGGGGGATACGCAGTATTTT. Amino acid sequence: CASSFGGRAGDTQYF.

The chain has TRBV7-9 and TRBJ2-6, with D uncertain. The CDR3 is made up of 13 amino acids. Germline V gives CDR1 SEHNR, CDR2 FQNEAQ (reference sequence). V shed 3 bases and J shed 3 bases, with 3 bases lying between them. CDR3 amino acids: CASSFFGANVLTF. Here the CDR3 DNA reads TGTGCCAGCAGCTTCTTTGGGGCCAACGTCCTGACTTTC. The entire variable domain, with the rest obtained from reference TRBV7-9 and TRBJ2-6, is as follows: DTGVSQNPRHKITKRGQNVTFRCDPISEHNRLYWYRQTLGQGPEFLTYFQNEAQLEKSRLLSDRFSAERPKGSFSTLEIQRTEQGDSAMYLCASSFFGANVLTFGAGSRLTVL.